The present T cell receptor (beta chain) was sequenced within a study of glioma-infiltrating T cells. Broader study findings: Gliomas, especially low-grade, showed above-expected tissue-blood divergence; non-neoplastic patients showed below.

The iRepertoire nested amplicon-rescue multiplex PCR amplified TCR alpha and beta CDR3s from RNA. MiXCR, applied by TCRdb to the multiplex PCR reads, yields one record per CDR3 protein. The top ten clones hold approximately 35% of a sample with roughly 120,000 distinct CDR3 sequences, 25% of them seen once. Trimming cost V 6 bases and J 4 bases, with 15 bases left between them. The CDR3 consists of 14 residues. Germline CDR1 is MNHEY and CDR2 is SVGEGT. Ten or more counts support this clonotype. Its antigen is not identified. The sequenced material came from glioma tissue, nonneoplastic brain tissue, or PBMCs (not recorded which). The receptor comes from a human donor with low-grade glioma or glioblastoma, undergoing nonglioma brain surgery, or in good health (not recorded which). V gene TRBV6-2 or TRBV6-3 combines with J gene TRBJ2-5; maybe TRBD2 (7 bases). Here the CDR3 DNA reads TGTGCCAGCAGCCCCCGGGGGGCGGGAGAGACCCAGTACTTC. Its protein is CASSPRGAGETQYF.